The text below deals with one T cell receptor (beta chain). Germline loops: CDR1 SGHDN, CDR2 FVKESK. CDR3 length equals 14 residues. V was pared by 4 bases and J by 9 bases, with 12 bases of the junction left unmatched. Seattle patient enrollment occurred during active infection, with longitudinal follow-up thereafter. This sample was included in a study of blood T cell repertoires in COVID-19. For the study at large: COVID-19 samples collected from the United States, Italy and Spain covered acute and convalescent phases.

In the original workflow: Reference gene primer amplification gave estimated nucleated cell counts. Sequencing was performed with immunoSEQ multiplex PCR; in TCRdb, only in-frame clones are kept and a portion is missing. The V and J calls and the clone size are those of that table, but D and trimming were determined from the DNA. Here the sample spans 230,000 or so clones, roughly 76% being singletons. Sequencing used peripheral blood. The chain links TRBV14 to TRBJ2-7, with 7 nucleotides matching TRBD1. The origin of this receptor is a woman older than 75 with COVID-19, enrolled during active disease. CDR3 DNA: TGTGCCAGCAGCCTGGGACAGAACGGGCTTGTGCAGTACTTC. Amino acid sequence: CASSLGQNGLVQYF.